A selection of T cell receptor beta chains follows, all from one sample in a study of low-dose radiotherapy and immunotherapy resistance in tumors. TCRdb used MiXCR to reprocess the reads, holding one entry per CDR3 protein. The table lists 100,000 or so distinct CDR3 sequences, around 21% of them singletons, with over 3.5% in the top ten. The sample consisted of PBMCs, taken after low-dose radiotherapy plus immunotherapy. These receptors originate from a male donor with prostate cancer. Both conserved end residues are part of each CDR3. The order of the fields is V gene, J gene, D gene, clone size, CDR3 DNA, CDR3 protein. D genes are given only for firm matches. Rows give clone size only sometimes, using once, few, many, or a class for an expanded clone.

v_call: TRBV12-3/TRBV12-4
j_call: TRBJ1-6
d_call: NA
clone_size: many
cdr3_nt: TGTGCCAGCAGTCCCTCCCCCGCCCCCCTCCACTTT
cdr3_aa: CASSPSPAPLHF

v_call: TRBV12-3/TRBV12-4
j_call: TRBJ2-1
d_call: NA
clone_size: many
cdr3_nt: TGTGCCAGCACCGGACAGTGGGGTGAGCAGTTCTTC
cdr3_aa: CASTGQWGEQFF

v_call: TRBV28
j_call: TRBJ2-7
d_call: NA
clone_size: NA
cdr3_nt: TGTGCCAGCAGTGCCCTCTACGAGCAGTACTTC
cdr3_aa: CASSALYEQYF

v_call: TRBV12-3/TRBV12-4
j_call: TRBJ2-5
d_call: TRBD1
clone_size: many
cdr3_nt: TGTGCCAGCAGCTCAGGACAGGAAGAGACCCAGTACTTC
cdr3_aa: CASSSGQEETQYF

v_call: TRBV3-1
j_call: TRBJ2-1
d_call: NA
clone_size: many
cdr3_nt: TGTGCCAGCAGCCAAGGGCGGGGCTCTTACAATGAGCAGTTCTTC
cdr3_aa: CASSQGRGSYNEQFF

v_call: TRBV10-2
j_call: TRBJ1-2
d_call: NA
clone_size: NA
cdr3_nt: TGCGCCAGCAGTGGAGGACAGCCGTATGGCTACACCTTC
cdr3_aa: CASSGGQPYGYTF

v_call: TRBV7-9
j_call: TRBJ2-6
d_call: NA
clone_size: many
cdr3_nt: TGTGCCACTCAGTTGGGGTCTGGGGCCAACGTCCTGACTTTC
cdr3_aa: CATQLGSGANVLTF

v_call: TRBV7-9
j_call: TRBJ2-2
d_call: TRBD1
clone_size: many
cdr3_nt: TGTGCCAGCAGTTCCAAACAGGGGCTATCGAACACCGGGGAGCTGTTTTTT
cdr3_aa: CASSSKQGLSNTGELFF

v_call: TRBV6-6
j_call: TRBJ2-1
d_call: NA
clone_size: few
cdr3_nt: TGTGCCAGCAGTTACTCGACGGTATACAATGAGCAGTTCTTC
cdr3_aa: CASSYSTVYNEQFF

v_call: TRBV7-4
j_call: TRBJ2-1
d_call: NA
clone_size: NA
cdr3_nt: TGTGCCAGCAGCTTAGGATTAGGGGGGGGATGGACCAATGAGCAGTTCTTC
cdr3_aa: CASSLGLGGGWTNEQFF

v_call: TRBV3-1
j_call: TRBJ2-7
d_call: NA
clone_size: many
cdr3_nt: TGTGCCAGCAGCCAAGTGAGTGACAAGGGCGAGCAGTACTTC
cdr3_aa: CASSQVSDKGEQYF

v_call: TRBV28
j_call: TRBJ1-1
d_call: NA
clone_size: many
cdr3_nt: TGTGCCAGCAGTGAACCTAGGGGGAGTGGCGCTGAAGCTTTCTTT
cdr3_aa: CASSEPRGSGAEAFF

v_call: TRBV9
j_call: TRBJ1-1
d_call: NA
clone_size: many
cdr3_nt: TGTGCCAGCAGCGAAGACAGCATGAACACTGAAGCTTTCTTT
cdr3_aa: CASSEDSMNTEAFF

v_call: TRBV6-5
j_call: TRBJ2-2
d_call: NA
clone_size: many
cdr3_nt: TGTGCCAGCAGCCTTCGGGGACTCGCAAACGGGGAGCTGTTTTTT
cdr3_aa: CASSLRGLANGELFF

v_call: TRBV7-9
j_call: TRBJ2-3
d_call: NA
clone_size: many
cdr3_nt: TGTGCCAGCAGCTCCTTGGACAGCCCCGCAGATACGCAGTATTTT
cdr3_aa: CASSSLDSPADTQYF

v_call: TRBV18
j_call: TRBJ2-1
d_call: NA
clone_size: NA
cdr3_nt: TGTGCCAGCTCACCACGACAAGGGAAAACGCCCTACAATGAGCAGTTCTTC
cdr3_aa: CASSPRQGKTPYNEQFF

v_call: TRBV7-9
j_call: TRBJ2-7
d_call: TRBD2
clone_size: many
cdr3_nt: TGTGCCAGCAGCTTCCTGGGACTAGGGGACCCCTACGAGCAGTACTTC
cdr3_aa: CASSFLGLGDPYEQYF

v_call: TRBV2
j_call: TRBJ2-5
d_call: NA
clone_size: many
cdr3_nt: TGTGCCAGCAGTGAAGCCGGAACTAGTGTCGCGACCCAGTACTTC
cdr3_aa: CASSEAGTSVATQYF

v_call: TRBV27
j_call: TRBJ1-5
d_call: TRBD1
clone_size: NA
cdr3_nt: TGTGCCAGCAGTCGGACAGGGGGCAATAGCAATCAGCCCCAGCATTTT
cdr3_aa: CASSRTGGNSNQPQHF

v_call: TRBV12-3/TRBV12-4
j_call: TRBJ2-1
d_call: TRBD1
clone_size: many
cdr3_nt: TGTGCCAGCAGTGCCCCGGGACAGGGGGTCAATGAGCAGTTCTTC
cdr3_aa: CASSAPGQGVNEQFF

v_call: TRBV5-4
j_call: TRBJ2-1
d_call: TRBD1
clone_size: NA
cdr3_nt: TGTGCCAGCAGCTATCCAGGGGGCGCGGACAATGAGCAGTTCTTC
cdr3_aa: CASSYPGGADNEQFF

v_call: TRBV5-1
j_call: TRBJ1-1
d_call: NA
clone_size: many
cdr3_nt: TGCGCCAGCAGCTTGGCCGCCTCACGCCGGGGGGACACTGAAGCTTTCTTT
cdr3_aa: CASSLAASRRGDTEAFF

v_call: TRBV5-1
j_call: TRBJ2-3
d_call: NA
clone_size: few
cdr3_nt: TGCGCCAGCAGCTTGAGATTCACAGATACGCAGTATTTT
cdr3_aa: CASSLRFTDTQYF

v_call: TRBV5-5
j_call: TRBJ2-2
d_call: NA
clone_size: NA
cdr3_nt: TGTGCCAGCAGCCTCGAGTGGACCGGGGAGCTGTTTTTT
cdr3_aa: CASSLEWTGELFF

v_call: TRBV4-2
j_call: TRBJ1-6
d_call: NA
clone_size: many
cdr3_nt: TGTGCCAGCAGCCAAGACGGGGGGCTCTGGTCACCCCTCCACTTT
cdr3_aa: CASSQDGGLWSPLHF

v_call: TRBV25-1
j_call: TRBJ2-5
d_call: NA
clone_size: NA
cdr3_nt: TGTGACAGCAGTGGGTCAGGGGAGACCCAGTACTTC
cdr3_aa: CDSSGSGETQYF

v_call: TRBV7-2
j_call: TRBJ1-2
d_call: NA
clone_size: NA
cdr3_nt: TGTGCCAGCAGCTTAAGGGCAGGACCTAACTATGGCTACACCTTC
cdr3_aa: CASSLRAGPNYGYTF

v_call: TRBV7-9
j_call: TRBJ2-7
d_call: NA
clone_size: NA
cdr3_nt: TGTGCCAGCAGCCGAGGACAGGGGAGCGGGACTAGCAACTACGAGCAGTACTTC
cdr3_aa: CASSRGQGSGTSNYEQYF